The 10 T cell receptor beta chains below come from one sample, sequenced in a study of chemoradiotherapy in HPV16-positive cancers. This table comes from immunoSEQ multiplex PCR, and its TCRdb copy is limited to in-frame clones, with some not included. Here the sample spans approximately 1,800 clones, about 89% being singletons. Here the sequenced sample was tumor tissue, taken from a patient who underwent chemoradiotherapy. The receptors shown here come from a human donor with HPV-associated anogenital cancer.

This chain connects TRBV14 to TRBJ2-5, with D maybe TRBD2 (5 bases). In germline, CDR1 is SGHDN, CDR2 FVKESK. V was clipped by 3 bases and J by 4 bases, with 6 bases between them. This CDR3 has 12 amino acids. The CDR3 DNA reads TGTGCCAGCAGCCAGGGGAGAGAGACCCAGTACTTC. This sequence encodes CASSQGRETQYF.

The sample holds one count of this clone. The chain carries TRBV15 and TRBJ1-4; TRBD1 agrees at 10 bases. Trimming cost V 5 bases and J 8 bases; bases outside gene matches: 5. The CDR3 consists of 14 residues. Germline CDR1 is LNHNV and CDR2 is YYDKDF (reference sequence). This CDR3 is CATSQGQGEEKLFF. The DNA of the CDR3 is TGTGCCACCAGCCAAGGACAGGGGGAAGAAAAACTGTTTTTT.

CDR3 in DNA: TGTGCCAGCAGCTCGGGACGGAATTATGGCTACACCTTC. It yields the protein CASSSGRNYGYTF. The chain uses TRBV7-2 and TRBJ1-2; a possible D gene is TRBD1 (5 bases). The ends were cut back, 4 bases at V and 5 bases at J, with 11 bases in the middle. The germline CDR1 and CDR2 sequences are SGHTA and FQGNSA. The CDR3 length is 13 residues. Filled out from reference TRBV7-2 and TRBJ1-2, the complete variable domain reads GAGVSQSPSNKVTEKGKDVELRCDPISGHTALYWYRQSLGQGLEFLIYFQGNSAPDKSGLPSDRFSAERTGGSVSTLTIQRTQQEDSAVYLCASSSGRNYGYTFGSGTRLTVV.

This clone was counted between two and nine times. CDR3 sequence: CASSLVSSGNNEQFF. The CDR3 coding sequence is TGTGCCAGCAGCTTAGTTTCTAGCGGGAACAATGAGCAGTTCTTC. The chain employs TRBV7-9 and TRBJ2-1; TRBD2 matches 9 bases. Trimming at V came to 1 base and at J to 5 bases, leaving 3 bases not matched to a gene. Germline V gene data show CDR1 as SEHNR and CDR2 as FQNEAQ (reference sequence). There are 15 residues in the CDR3. Drawing the rest from reference TRBV7-9 and TRBJ2-1, the complete variable domain is DTGVSQNPRHKITKRGQNVTFRCDPISEHNRLYWYRQTLGQGPEFLTYFQNEAQLEKSRLLSDRFSAERPKGSFSTLEIQRTEQGDSAMYLCASSLVSSGNNEQFFGPGTRLTVL.

This clone was recorded a few times. V usage is TRBV18 and J usage is TRBJ2-7; 8 positions agree with TRBD2. From germline, CDR1 is KGHSH and CDR2 LQKENI. The CDR3 is 14 residues long. V lost 2 bases to trimming and J lost 2 bases; unmatched junction nucleotides: 2. In nucleotides, the CDR3 is TGTGCCAGCTCACCAACTAGCGGCGCCTACGAGCAGTACGTC. Its protein product is CASSPTSGAYEQYV.

The J gene is TRBJ1-2, the V gene TRBV6-5; 12 nucleotides agree with TRBD1. The J segment lost 8 bases and the V segment lost 2 bases, leaving 3 bases of the junction unmatched. The germline V gene has CDR1 MNHEY and CDR2 SVGAGI. CDR3 length: 14 residues. The CDR3 DNA reads TGTGCCAGCAGTTACCAAGGGACAGGGGGCGGCTACACCTTC. Its translation: CASSYQGTGGGYTF.

The genes are TRBV7-8 and TRBJ1-3; D is uncertain. Trimming removed 2 bases from V and 0 bases from J, with 5 bases in between. Germline V lookup: CDR1 SGHVS, CDR2 FQNEAQ. This CDR3 is built from 14 residues. CDR3 amino acids: CASSLTVSGNTIYF. CDR3 DNA sequence: TGTGCCAGCAGCTTAACTGTCTCTGGAAACACCATATATTTT.

This chain uses TRBV5-5 with TRBJ2-5, with D tentatively TRBD2 (5 bases). Near its end, the DNA agrees better with TRBJ2-7, so the J call may be wrong. Germline V gene lookup returns CDR1 SGHKS and CDR2 YYEKEE (reference sequence). The CDR3 has 16 residues. As DNA, the CDR3 is TGTGCCAGCAGCCCGGCCGTCGGACTGGGAACCTACGAGCAGTACTTC. This translates into CASSPAVGLGTYEQYF.

The chain couples TRBV4-3 to TRBJ2-3, with 7 positions matching TRBD2. Per the germline V gene, CDR1 is LGHNA and CDR2 is YSLEER. The CDR3 extends over 14 amino acids. The ends lost 4 bases at V and 0 bases at J; junction bases unmatched: 1. The DNA of the CDR3 is TGCGCCAGCAGCCCGGGACTAAGCACAGATACGCAGTATTTT. This translates into CASSPGLSTDTQYF.

The chain couples TRBV28 to TRBJ2-7; D possibly matches TRBD1 or TRBD2 (5 bases each). Germline assignment: CDR1 MDHEN and CDR2 SYDVKM. CDR3 length equals 13 residues. V was pared by 4 bases and J by 6 bases, with 13 bases between. In DNA, the CDR3 is TGTGCCAGCAGTTCGGGACCCCCTTTCGAGCAGTACGTC. Translation: CASSSGPPFEQYV.